These 8 T cell receptor beta chains were all obtained from the same sample, sequenced in a study of prognosis after radiotherapy for stage I lung cancer. TCR beta CDR3 was amplified from genomic DNA by two-round multiplex PCR. Every TRBV and TRBJ gene had its own specific primer in first-round PCR. From the multiplex PCR reads, TCRdb called clonotypes with MiXCR, one entry per CDR3 protein. The top ten clones hold 27% of a sample with 30,000 to 40,000 distinct CDR3 sequences, approximately 29% of them seen once. Here the sequenced sample was PBMCs, taken before or after stereotactic body radiation therapy (not recorded which). These TCRs come from a donor aged 50 or older with non-small cell lung cancer.

This clonotype was seen ten or more times. The chain uses TRBV5-1 and TRBJ1-1; 7 positions match TRBD1. CDR1 is SGHRS and CDR2 is YFSETQ in the germline V gene. Unmatched junction bases numbered 14, after V lost 2 bases and J lost 1 base. The CDR3 contains 18 residues. The CDR3 DNA sequence: TGCGCCAGCAGCTTTCGTGGGGGGGTGACAGGGAGGAACACTGAAGCTTTCTTT. Its protein product is CASSFRGGVTGRNTEAFF.

The chain recombines TRBV6-4 with TRBJ1-2; possible D gene TRBD1, 6 bases. Germline-derived CDR1 and CDR2 are MRHNA and SNTAGT. V lost 5 bases, J lost 4 bases, and 17 bases lay in between. This CDR3 spans 15 amino acids. CDR3 loop: CASSYPGGGLYGYTF. CDR3 nucleotides: TGTGCCAGCAGTTACCCCGGGGGCGGACTCTATGGCTACACCTTC.

This clonotype was counted ten times or more. This chain uses TRBV3-1 with TRBJ2-7; D might be TRBD1 (6 bases). V was trimmed by 3 bases and J by 6 bases, leaving 12 bases between them. Germline V gives CDR1 LGHDT, CDR2 YNNKEL (reference sequence). The CDR3 has 13 amino acids. For the CDR3, the DNA is TGTGCCAGCAGCCATGCTGGGGGCGGCGAGCAGTACTTC. Translation: CASSHAGGGEQYF.

The sample holds many counts of this clonotype. The CDR3 loop reads CAILGTGGYGYTF. CDR3 nucleotide sequence: TGTGCCATCTTGGGGACAGGGGGTTATGGCTACACCTTC. This rearrangement joins TRBV10-3 to TRBJ1-2; the match to TRBD1 covers 11 bases. The V segment lost 8 bases and the J segment 5 bases; nucleotides outside the gene matches: 4. CDR3 length: 13 amino acids. Germline V gene lookup returns CDR1 ENHRY and CDR2 SYGVKD.

The sample holds many counts of this clonotype. V gene TRBV6-5 combines with J gene TRBJ1-1; D may be TRBD1 (5 bases). Trimming cost V 2 bases and J 5 bases, with 15 bases left between them. This CDR3 region has 15 residues. Germline lookup yields CDR1 MNHEY and CDR2 SVGAGI. In nucleotides, the CDR3 is TGTGCCAGCAGTTACGGTCGTCAGGGATGGACTGAAGCTTTCTTT. It is translated as CASSYGRQGWTEAFF.

This clonotype has at least ten counts. The chain links TRBV5-5 to TRBJ1-4, with 10 bases identical to TRBD1. V lost 0 bases, J lost 16 bases, and 15 bases stayed unmatched. This CDR3 is 16 amino acids long. The V gene's germline CDR1 is SGHKS and CDR2 YYEKEE (reference sequence). CDR3 region: CASSLEDRGAQGMSFF. For the CDR3, the DNA is TGTGCCAGCAGCTTGGAGGACAGGGGGGCGCAGGGGATGTCGTTTTTT. The complete variable domain, with remaining parts taken from reference TRBV5-5 and TRBJ1-4, reads DAGVTQSPTHLIKTRGQQVTLRCSPISGHKSVSWYQQVLGQGPQFIFQYYEKEERGRGNFPDRFSARQFPNYSSELNVNALLLGDSALYLCASSLEDRGAQGMSFFGSGTQLSVL.

Worth noting for this clonotype: Given a much more abundant clone one base away, this may be a read error. The chain links TRBV5-4 to TRBJ1-2; TRBD1 matches 7 bases. Germline lookup yields CDR1 SGHNT and CDR2 YYREEE (reference sequence). The V segment lost 3 bases and the J segment 8 bases; nucleotides outside the gene matches: 22. The CDR3 sequence is 18 residues long. The CDR3 sequence is CASSSRQGEQLRAGGYTF. CDR3 coding DNA: TGTGCCAGCAGCTCTCGACAGGGTGAACAATTACGGGCAGGAGGCTACACCTTC.

In its sample, this clonotype was seen many times. The CDR3: CASSWGGGGAFSNQPQHF. The CDR3 DNA follows: TGTGCCAGCAGCTGGGGGGGAGGGGGAGCCTTTAGCAATCAGCCCCAGCATTTT. This chain joins TRBV5-6 and TRBJ1-5; D perhaps matches TRBD1 (6 bases). The CDR3 covers 18 residues. CDR1 and CDR2 (germline): SGHDT, YYEEEE. Trimming cost V 3 bases and J 0 bases, with 19 bases left between them.